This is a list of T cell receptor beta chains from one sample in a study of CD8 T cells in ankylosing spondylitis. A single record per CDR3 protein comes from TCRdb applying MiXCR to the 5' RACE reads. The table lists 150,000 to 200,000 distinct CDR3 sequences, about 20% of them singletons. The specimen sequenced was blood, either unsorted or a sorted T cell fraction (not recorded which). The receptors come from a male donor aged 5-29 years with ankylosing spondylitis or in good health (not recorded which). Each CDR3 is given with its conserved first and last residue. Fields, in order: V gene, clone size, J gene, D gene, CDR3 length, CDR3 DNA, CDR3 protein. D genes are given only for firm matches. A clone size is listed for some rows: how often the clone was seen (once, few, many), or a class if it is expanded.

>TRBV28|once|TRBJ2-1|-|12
TGTGCCAGCAGACCCCTTTTTCGTGAGCAGTTCTTC
CASRPLFREQFF
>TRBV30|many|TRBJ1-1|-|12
TGTGCCTGGAGGACACCGAACACTGAAGCTTTCTTT
CAWRTPNTEAFF
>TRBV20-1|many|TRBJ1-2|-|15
TGCAGTGCTAGTCCATTGTCAGCGGGAGGGTATGGCTACACCTTC
CSASPLSAGGYGYTF
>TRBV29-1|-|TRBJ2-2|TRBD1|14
TGCAGCGTTAGGGGACAGGGAGACACCGGGGAGCTGTTTTTT
CSVRGQGDTGELFF
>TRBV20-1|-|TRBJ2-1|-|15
TGCAGTGCTAGAGATAGCCGGAGCTCCTACAATGAGCAGTTCTTC
CSARDSRSSYNEQFF
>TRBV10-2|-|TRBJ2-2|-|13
TGTGCCAGCAGTGTCGGGTACACCGGGGAGCTGTTTTTT
CASSVGYTGELFF
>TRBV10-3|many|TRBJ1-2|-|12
TGTGCCATCAGTGGGGGAAACAGTGGCTACACCTTC
CAISGGNSGYTF
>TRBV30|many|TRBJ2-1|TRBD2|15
TGTGCCTGGAGCGGACTAGCGGCTAACGACAATGAGCAGTTCTTC
CAWSGLAANDNEQFF
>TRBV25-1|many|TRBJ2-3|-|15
TGTGCCAGCAGTGAATCGGCAGGGGAGGCAGATACGCAGTATTTT
CASSESAGEADTQYF
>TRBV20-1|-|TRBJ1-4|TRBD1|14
TGCAGTGCCAAGAGGGGGCTCACTAATGAAAAACTGTTTTTT
CSAKRGLTNEKLFF
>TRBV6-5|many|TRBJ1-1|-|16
TGTGCCAGCAGTTCCCCTCGAACAGGGAGGAACACTGAAGCTTTCTTT
CASSSPRTGRNTEAFF
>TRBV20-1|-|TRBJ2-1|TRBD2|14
TGCAGTGCTAGCCGCGGGAGTAGGTCGAATGAGCAGTTCTTC
CSASRGSRSNEQFF
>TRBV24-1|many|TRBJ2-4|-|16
TGTGCCACCAGTGATCCCAGGTCCGACATCGGCAACATTCAGTACTTC
CATSDPRSDIGNIQYF
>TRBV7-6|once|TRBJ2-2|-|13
TGTGCCAGCAGCTTAGTTATGACCGGGGAGCTGTTTTTT
CASSLVMTGELFF